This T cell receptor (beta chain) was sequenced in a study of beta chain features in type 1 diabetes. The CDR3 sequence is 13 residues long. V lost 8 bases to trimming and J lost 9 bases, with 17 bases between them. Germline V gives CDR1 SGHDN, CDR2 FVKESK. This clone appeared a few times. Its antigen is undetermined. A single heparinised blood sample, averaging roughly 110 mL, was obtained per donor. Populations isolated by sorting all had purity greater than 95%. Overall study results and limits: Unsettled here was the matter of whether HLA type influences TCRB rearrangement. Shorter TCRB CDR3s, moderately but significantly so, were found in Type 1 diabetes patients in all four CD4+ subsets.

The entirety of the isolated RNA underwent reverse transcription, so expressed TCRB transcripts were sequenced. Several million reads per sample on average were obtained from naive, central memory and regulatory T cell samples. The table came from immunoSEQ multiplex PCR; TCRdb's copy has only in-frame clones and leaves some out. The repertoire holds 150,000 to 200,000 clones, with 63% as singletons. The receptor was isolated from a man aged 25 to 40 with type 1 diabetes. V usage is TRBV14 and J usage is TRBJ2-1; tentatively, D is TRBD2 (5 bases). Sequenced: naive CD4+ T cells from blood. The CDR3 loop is CASRGSLFAEQFF. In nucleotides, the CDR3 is TGTGCCAGCCGGGGTAGCCTTTTTGCTGAGCAGTTCTTC.